These T cell receptor beta chains were read from a single sample in a study of blood T cell repertoires in COVID-19. TCRdb's table, derived via immunoSEQ multiplex PCR, lists solely in-frame clones and lacks some. The sample has more than 150,000 clones, around 81% seen once. The material sequenced was peripheral blood. These receptors all come from a woman older than 75 with COVID-19, enrolled during active disease. Each CDR3 is given with its conserved first and last residue. Each record gives: V gene, J gene, clone size, D gene, CDR3 protein, CDR3 DNA. A D gene is named only where the DNA matches it firmly. Size is omitted from some rows. Given values are once, few, many or a class for expanded clones.

>TRBV19|TRBJ1-2|NA|TRBD1
CASSITGEYGYTF
TGTGCCAGTAGTATAACAGGGGAATATGGCTACACCTTC
>TRBV5-1|TRBJ1-1|NA|TRBD1
CASSRGQGTEAFF
TGCGCCAGCAGCCGGGGACAGGGCACTGAAGCTTTCTTT
>TRBV12-5|TRBJ2-7|few|NA
CASGPPRGSSYEQYF
TGTGCTAGTGGTCCTCCCAGGGGTAGCTCCTACGAGCAGTACTTC
>TRBV24-1|TRBJ2-1|NA|TRBD2
CATSGLPGLETDEQFF
TGTGCCACCAGTGGCTTACCGGGACTAGAAACCGATGAGCAGTTCTTC
>TRBV6-2/TRBV6-3|TRBJ2-7|NA|TRBD2
CASSYGTSGFYEQYF
TGTGCCAGCAGTTATGGGACTAGCGGATTCTACGAGCAGTACTTC
>TRBV7-3|TRBJ1-5|once|NA
CASSFSRGGSNQPQHF
TGTGCCAGCAGCTTTAGTCGGGGAGGTAGCAATCAGCCCCAGCATTTT
>TRBV6-6|TRBJ2-7|NA|TRBD1
CASSYLHGTGAYEQYF
TGTGCCAGCAGTTACCTCCATGGGACAGGGGCCTACGAGCAGTACTTC
>TRBV11-2|TRBJ2-7|NA|TRBD2
CASSLGLAGPDEQYF
TGTGCCAGCAGCTTGGGACTAGCGGGGCCGGACGAGCAGTACTTC
>TRBV28|TRBJ2-5|NA|NA
CASSLEWETQYF
TGTGCCAGCAGTTTAGAGTGGGAGACCCAGTACTTC
>TRBV6-4|TRBJ2-2|once|TRBD1
CASSGPGQGETGELFF
TGTGCCAGCAGTGGACCAGGACAGGGGGAGACCGGGGAGCTGTTTTTT
>TRBV28|TRBJ1-5|NA|TRBD1
CASSLHPGTGFRQPQHF
TGTGCCAGCAGTTTACACCCTGGGACAGGGTTTCGTCAGCCCCAGCATTTT
>TRBV5-1|TRBJ2-2|NA|TRBD1
CASSSQGTGELFF
TGCGCCAGCAGCTCACAGGGGACCGGGGAGCTGTTTTTT
>TRBV6-1|TRBJ2-1|NA|TRBD1
CASSEGQGLRSYNEQFF
TGTGCCAGCAGTGAAGGACAGGGTTTGAGATCCTACAATGAGCAGTTCTTC
>TRBV7-9|TRBJ2-2|NA|NA
CASSRTGRSGELFF
TGTGCCAGCAGCCGTACAGGGAGAAGCGGGGAGCTGTTTTTT
>TRBV7-9|TRBJ2-5|NA|NA
CASSLAEGQETQYF
TGTGCCAGCAGCTTAGCGGAGGGGCAAGAGACCCAGTACTTC
>TRBV6-6|TRBJ1-1|NA|NA
CASSYWAENTEAFF
TGTGCCAGCAGTTACTGGGCAGAGAACACTGAAGCTTTCTTT
>TRBV10-3|TRBJ2-1|NA|TRBD1
CAISVGTGGGDEQFF
TGTGCCATCAGTGTGGGGACAGGGGGTGGGGATGAGCAGTTCTTC
>TRBV4-1|TRBJ1-1|NA|NA
CASSQTGIVNTEAFF
TGCGCCAGCAGCCAAACAGGGATAGTGAACACTGAAGCTTTCTTT
>TRBV6-1|TRBJ2-2|NA|NA
CASSEAEGLFTGELFF
TGTGCCAGCAGTGAAGCCGAGGGCCTTTTCACCGGGGAGCTGTTTTTT
>TRBV11-3|TRBJ1-1|NA|NA
CASSPSGAYEAFF
TGTGCCAGCAGCCCCTCAGGGGCCTATGAAGCTTTCTTT
>TRBV11-3|TRBJ2-7|NA|NA
CASSLDGQDYEQYF
TGTGCCAGCAGCTTAGATGGGCAGGACTACGAGCAGTACTTC
>TRBV28|TRBJ2-5|NA|NA
CASTPRGFGLETQYF
TGTGCCAGCACTCCTAGAGGGTTCGGGTTGGAGACCCAGTACTTC
>TRBV9|TRBJ2-5|NA|TRBD2
CASSLGTSGVETQYF
TGTGCCAGCAGCTTAGGGACTAGCGGGGTAGAGACCCAGTACTTC
>TRBV19|TRBJ1-4|NA|NA
CASSIGAYNEKLFF
TGTGCCAGTAGTATCGGAGCATATAATGAAAAACTGTTTTTT
>TRBV29-1|TRBJ1-2|NA|NA
CSVEEGAPYGYTF
TGCAGCGTTGAAGAAGGGGCCCCCTATGGCTACACCTTC
>TRBV29-1|TRBJ1-2|NA|NA
CSVDREGGYTF
TGCAGCGTGGATAGGGAGGGTGGCTACACCTTC
>TRBV5-4|TRBJ1-4|NA|TRBD1
CASSQDREENEKLFF
TGTGCCAGCAGCCAGGACAGGGAAGAGAATGAAAAACTGTTTTTT
>TRBV13|TRBJ2-7|NA|NA
CASSLGQPNEQYF
TGTGCCAGCAGCTTAGGCCAACCTAACGAGCAGTACTTC
>TRBV4-2|TRBJ2-3|once|TRBD2
CASTLGGTDTQYF
TGTGCCAGCACCCTCGGGGGGACAGATACGCAGTATTTT
>TRBV2|TRBJ1-5|NA|NA
CASSVQANQPQHF
TGTGCCAGCAGTGTGCAGGCCAATCAGCCCCAGCATTTT
>TRBV28|TRBJ1-4|few|TRBD1
CASSLSSGQGAQKLFF
TGTGCCAGCAGTCTATCCTCAGGACAGGGGGCGCAGAAACTGTTTTTT
>TRBV7-9|TRBJ1-1|NA|TRBD1
CASSLLPGQGFVTEAFF
TGTGCCAGCAGCTTACTCCCGGGACAGGGGTTTGTCACTGAAGCTTTCTTT
>TRBV6-5|TRBJ2-2|once|TRBD1
CASSYGTGLGTGELFF
TGTGCCAGCAGTTACGGGACAGGGTTAGGCACCGGGGAGCTGTTTTTT
>TRBV7-2|TRBJ1-4|NA|NA
CASSLGRQGNEKLFF
TGTGCCAGCAGCTTAGGAAGGCAGGGGAATGAAAAACTGTTTTTT
>TRBV5-1|TRBJ1-4|NA|NA
CASSLGLPDNEKLFF
TGCGCCAGCAGCTTGGGTCTACCCGATAATGAAAAACTGTTTTTT